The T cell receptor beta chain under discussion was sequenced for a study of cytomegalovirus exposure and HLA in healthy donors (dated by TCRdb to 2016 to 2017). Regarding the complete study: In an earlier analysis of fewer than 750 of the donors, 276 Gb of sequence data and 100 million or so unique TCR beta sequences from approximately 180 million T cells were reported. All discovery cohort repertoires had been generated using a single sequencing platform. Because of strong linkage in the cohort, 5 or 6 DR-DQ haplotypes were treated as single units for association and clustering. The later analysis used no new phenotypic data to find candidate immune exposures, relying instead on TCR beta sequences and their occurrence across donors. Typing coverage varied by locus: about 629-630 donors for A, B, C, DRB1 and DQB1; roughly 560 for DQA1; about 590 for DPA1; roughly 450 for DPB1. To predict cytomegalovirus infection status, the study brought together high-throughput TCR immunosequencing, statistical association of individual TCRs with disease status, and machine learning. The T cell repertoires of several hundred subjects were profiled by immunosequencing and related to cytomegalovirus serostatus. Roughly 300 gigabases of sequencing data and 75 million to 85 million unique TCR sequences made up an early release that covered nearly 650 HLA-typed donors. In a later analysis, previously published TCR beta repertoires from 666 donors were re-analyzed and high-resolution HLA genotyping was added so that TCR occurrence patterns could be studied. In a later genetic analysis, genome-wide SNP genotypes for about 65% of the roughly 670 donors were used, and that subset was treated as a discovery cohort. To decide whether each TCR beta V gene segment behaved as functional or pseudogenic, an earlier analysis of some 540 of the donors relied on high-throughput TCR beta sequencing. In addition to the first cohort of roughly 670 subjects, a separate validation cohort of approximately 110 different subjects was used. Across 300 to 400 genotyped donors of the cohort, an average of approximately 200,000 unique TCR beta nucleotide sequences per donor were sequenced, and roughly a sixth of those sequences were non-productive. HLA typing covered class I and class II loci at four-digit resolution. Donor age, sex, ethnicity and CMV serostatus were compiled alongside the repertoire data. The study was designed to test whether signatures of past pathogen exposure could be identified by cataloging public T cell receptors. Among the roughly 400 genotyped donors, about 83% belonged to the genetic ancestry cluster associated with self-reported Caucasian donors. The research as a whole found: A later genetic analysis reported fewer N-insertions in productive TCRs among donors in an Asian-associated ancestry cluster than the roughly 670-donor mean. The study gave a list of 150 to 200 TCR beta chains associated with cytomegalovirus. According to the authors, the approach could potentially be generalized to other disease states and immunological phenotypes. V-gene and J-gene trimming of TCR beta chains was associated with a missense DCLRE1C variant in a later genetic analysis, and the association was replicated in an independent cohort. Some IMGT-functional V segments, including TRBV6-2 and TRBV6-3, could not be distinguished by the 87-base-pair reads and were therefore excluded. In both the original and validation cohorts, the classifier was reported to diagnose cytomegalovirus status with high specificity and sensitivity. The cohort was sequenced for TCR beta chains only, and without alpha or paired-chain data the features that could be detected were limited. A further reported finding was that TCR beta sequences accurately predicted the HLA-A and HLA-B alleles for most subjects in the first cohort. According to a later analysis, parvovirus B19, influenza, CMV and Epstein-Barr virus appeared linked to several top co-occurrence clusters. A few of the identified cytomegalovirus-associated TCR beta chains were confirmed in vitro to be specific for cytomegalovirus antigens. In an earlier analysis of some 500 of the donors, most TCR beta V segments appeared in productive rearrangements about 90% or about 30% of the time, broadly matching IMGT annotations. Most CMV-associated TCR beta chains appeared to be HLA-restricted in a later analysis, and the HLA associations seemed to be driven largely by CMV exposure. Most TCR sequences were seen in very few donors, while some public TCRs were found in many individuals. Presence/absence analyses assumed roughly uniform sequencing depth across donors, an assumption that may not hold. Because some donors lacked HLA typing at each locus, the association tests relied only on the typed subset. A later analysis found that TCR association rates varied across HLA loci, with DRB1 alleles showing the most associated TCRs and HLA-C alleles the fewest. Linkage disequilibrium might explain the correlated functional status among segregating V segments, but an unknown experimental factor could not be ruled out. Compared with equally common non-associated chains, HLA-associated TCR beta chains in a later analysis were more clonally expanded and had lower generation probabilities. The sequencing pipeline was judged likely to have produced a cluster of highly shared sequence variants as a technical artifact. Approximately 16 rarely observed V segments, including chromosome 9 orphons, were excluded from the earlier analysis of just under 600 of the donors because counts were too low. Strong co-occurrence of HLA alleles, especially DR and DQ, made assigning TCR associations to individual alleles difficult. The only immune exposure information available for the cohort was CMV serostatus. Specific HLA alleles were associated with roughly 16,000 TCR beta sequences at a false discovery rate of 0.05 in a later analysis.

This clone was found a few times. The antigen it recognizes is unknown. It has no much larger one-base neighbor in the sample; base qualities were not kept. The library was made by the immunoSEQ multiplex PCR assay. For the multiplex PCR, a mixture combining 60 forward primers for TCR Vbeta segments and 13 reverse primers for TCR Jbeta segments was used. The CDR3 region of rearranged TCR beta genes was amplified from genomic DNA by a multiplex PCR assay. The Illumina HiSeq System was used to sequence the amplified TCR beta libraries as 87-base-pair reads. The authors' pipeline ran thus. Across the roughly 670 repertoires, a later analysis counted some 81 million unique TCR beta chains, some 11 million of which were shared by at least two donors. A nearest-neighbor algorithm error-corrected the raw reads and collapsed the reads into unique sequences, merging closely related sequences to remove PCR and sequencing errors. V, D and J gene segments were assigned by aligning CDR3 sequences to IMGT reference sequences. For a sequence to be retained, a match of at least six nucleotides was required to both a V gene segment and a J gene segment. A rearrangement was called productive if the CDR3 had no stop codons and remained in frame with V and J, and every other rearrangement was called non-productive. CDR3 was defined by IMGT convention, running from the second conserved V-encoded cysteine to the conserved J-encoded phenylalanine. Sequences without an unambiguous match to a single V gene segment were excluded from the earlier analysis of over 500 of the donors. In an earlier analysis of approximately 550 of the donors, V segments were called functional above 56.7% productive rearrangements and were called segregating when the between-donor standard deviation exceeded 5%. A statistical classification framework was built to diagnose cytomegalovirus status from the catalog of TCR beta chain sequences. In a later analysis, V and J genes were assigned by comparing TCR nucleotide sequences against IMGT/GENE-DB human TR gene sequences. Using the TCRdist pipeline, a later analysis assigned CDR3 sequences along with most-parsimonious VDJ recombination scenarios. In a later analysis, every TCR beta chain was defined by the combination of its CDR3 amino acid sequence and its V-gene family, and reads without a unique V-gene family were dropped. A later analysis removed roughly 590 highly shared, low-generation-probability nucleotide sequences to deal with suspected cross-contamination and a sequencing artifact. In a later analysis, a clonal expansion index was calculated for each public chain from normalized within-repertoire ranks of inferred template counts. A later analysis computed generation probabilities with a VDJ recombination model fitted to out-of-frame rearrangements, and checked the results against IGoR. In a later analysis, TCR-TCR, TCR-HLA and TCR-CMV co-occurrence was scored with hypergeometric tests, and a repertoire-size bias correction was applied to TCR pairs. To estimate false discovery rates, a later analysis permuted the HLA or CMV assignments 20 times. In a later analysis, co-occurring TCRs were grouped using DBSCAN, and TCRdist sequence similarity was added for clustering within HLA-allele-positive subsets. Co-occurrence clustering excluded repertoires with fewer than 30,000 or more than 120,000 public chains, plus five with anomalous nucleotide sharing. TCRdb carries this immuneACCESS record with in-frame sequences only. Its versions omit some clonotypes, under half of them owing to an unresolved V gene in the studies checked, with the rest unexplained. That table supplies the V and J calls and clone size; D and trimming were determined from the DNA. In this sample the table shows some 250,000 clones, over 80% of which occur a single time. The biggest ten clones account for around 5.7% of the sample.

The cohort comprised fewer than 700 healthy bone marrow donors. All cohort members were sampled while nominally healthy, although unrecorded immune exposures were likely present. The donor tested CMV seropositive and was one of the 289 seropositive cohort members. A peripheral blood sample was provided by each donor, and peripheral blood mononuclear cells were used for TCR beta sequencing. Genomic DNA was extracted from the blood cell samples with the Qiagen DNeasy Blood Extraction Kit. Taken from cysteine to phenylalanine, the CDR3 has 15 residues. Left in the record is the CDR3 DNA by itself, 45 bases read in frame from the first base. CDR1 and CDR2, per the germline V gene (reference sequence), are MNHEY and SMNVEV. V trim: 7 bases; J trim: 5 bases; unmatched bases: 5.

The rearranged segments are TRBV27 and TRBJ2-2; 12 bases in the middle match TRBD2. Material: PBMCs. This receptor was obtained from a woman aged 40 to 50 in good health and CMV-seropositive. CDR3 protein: CASMGTSGSTGELFF. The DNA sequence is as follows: TGTGCCAGCATGGGGACTAGCGGGTCAACCGGGGAGCTGTTTTTT.